One and the same sample provided the 29 T cell receptor beta chains below, sequenced in a study of blood T cell repertoires in COVID-19. Sequencing was performed with immunoSEQ multiplex PCR; in TCRdb, only in-frame clones are kept and a portion is missing. The profile shows 150,000 to 200,000 clones, about four fifths of them singletons. The sequenced sample was peripheral blood. The origin of the receptors is a man aged 70-80 years with active or convalescent COVID-19.

The chain joins TRBV6-5 to TRBJ2-7; the D is unclear. Trimming removed 0 bases from V and 0 bases from J, with 9 bases in between. This CDR3 contains 15 residues. The germline V gene has CDR1 MNHEY and CDR2 SVGAGI. CDR3: CASSYSFPSSYEQYF. The CDR3 DNA sequence: TGTGCCAGCAGTTACTCGTTTCCCAGCTCCTACGAGCAGTACTTC.

The V gene is TRBV19, the J gene TRBJ1-5; 9 nucleotides match TRBD1. The CDR3 has 15 amino acids. CDR1 is LNHDA and CDR2 is SQIVND in the germline V gene (reference sequence). The trim removed 3 bases at V and 5 bases at J, leaving 5 bases unmatched. CDR3 residues: CASSIRDRVDQPQHF. CDR3 sequence (DNA): TGTGCCAGTAGTATCCGGGACAGGGTAGATCAGCCCCAGCATTTT. The variable domain in full, with the rest retrieved from reference TRBV19 and TRBJ1-5, is DGGITQSPKYLFRKEGQNVTLSCEQNLNHDAMYWYRQDPGQGLRLIYYSQIVNDFQKGDIAEGYSVSREKKESFPLTVTSAQKNPTAFYLCASSIRDRVDQPQHFGDGTRLSIL.

There are a few counts of this clone. The CDR3 DNA reads as TGTGCCAGCAGCTTAGTTCGCTCATTGGTAGACACCATATATTTT. Amino acid sequence: CASSLVRSLVDTIYF. The V call is TRBV7-4, the J call TRBJ1-3, with D uncertain. This CDR3 has 15 residues. The germline CDR1 and CDR2 sequences are SGHVT and SQSDAQ. V gave up 1 base and J gave up 8 bases, with 15 bases separating them.

The chain uses TRBV29-1 and TRBJ2-3; the D gene is possibly TRBD2 (6 bases). The germline V and J ends were trimmed by 7 bases and 6 bases, with 17 bases remaining between them. Germline V CDR1 and CDR2: SQVTM, ANQGSEA. CDR3 length: 13 residues. The CDR3 sequence: CSGRGHTGDTQYF. CDR3 DNA: TGCAGCGGGCGGGGCCACACTGGGGATACGCAGTATTTT.

The V and J genes are TRBV20-1 and TRBJ1-2; perhaps TRBD1 as D (5 bases). CDR3 length equals 9 residues. The V gene's germline CDR1 is DFQATT and CDR2 SNEGSKA (reference sequence). V was trimmed by 5 bases and J by 7 bases, leaving 5 bases between them. The CDR3 DNA is TGCAGTGCTGGGGCTGGCTACACCTTC. The encoded protein is CSAGAGYTF.

The genes are TRBV15 and TRBJ1-2; 7 bases fit TRBD1. Losses at the gene ends were 1 base for V and 8 bases for J; bases not matched to a gene: 10. Germline CDR1 and CDR2: LNHNV and YYDKDF (reference sequence). The CDR3 has 15 amino acids. The CDR3 nucleotides read TGTGCCACCAGCAGAGTAGGAGGGGGCTTGTTCGGCTACACCTTC. It yields the protein CATSRVGGGLFGYTF.

The V gene is TRBV6-1, the J gene TRBJ1-1; 7 bases are a match to TRBD1. This CDR3 spans 16 amino acids. V shed 2 bases and J 1 base; nucleotides not matched to a gene: 7. Per the germline V gene, CDR1 is MNHNS and CDR2 is SASEGT. The CDR3 loop reads CASSERIRTGNTEAFF. DNA for the CDR3: TGTGCCAGCAGTGAAAGGATCCGGACAGGGAACACTGAAGCTTTCTTT.

The chain carries TRBV20-1 and TRBJ2-1; a possible D gene is TRBD1 (5 bases). From germline, CDR1 is DFQATT and CDR2 SNEGSKA (reference sequence). With 5 bases removed from V and 6 bases from J, the gap between germline ends came to 8 bases. This CDR3 has 11 amino acids. CDR3 residues: CSAERGNEQFF. For the CDR3, the DNA is TGCAGTGCTGAAAGGGGCAATGAGCAGTTCTTC.

The chain joins TRBV27 to TRBJ2-7, with D possibly being TRBD1 (6 bases). The CDR3 contains 14 residues. Trimming took off 9 bases at V and 3 bases at J, with 18 bases between the two ends. CDR1 and CDR2 from the germline V gene are MNHEY and SMNVEV (reference sequence). CDR3 region: CASPLARDNYEQYF. For the CDR3, the DNA is TGTGCCAGTCCCCTGGCCAGGGACAACTACGAGCAGTACTTC.

The chain joins TRBV7-9 to TRBJ2-1; 7 bases line up with TRBD2. J lost 6 bases, V lost 1 base, and 0 bases had no gene match. The CDR3 runs 13 residues. Germline-derived CDR1 and CDR2 are SEHNR and FQNEAQ (reference sequence). CDR3: CASSLGTSNEQFF. CDR3 in DNA: TGTGCCAGCAGCTTAGGGACTAGCAATGAGCAGTTCTTC.

The V gene is TRBV6-2 or TRBV6-3, the J gene TRBJ2-7; 9 nucleotides line up with TRBD2. CDR1 is MNHEY, CDR2 SVGEGT, per germline. The CDR3 has 16 amino acids. J gave up 7 bases and V 2 bases, and 12 bases lay outside the gene matches. The CDR3 protein is CASSYVVAGASGEQYF. CDR3 DNA: TGTGCCAGCAGTTACGTGGTAGCGGGAGCTTCGGGGGAGCAGTACTTC.

The V gene is TRBV28, the J gene TRBJ1-4, with a weak D call TRBD1 (6 bases). Per the germline V gene, CDR1 is MDHEN and CDR2 is SYDVKM. The CDR3 runs to 12 residues. V was trimmed by 8 bases and J by 5 bases, leaving 9 bases between them. The CDR3 protein is CASSGENEKLFF. CDR3 DNA sequence: TGTGCCAGCTCAGGGGAAAATGAAAAACTGTTTTTT.

The sample holds a few counts of this clone. DNA of the CDR3: TGCGCCAGCAGGATTTCTAGCGGGATACAAGAGACCCAGTACTTC. Protein: CASRISSGIQETQYF. V usage is TRBV5-1 and J usage is TRBJ2-5; 9 bases are a match to TRBD2. CDR3 length: 15 amino acids. Germline values: CDR1 SGHRS, CDR2 YFSETQ. V was clipped by 5 bases and J by 2 bases; unmatched bases: 7.

The chain recombines TRBV11-3 with TRBJ2-3, with 8 bases lining up with TRBD2. Germline values: CDR1 SGHNT, CDR2 YENEEA. V was clipped by 0 bases and J by 0 bases; unmatched bases: 5. This CDR3 region has 17 residues. CDR3 amino acids: CASSLDSSGASTDTQYF. In DNA, the CDR3 is TGTGCCAGCAGCTTAGATAGTAGCGGGGCAAGCACAGATACGCAGTATTTT. The whole variable domain, filled in from reference TRBV11-3 and TRBJ2-3, reads EAGVVQSPRYKIIEKKQPVAFWCNPISGHNTLYWYLQNLGQGPELLIRYENEEAVDDSQLPKDRFSAERLKGVDSTLKIQPAELGDSAVYLCASSLDSSGASTDTQYFGPGTRLTVL.

V usage is TRBV27 and J usage is TRBJ1-1; D is undetermined. The CDR3 runs 14 residues. Trimming cost V 3 bases and J 2 bases, with 10 bases left between them. Per germline, CDR1 MNHEY and CDR2 SMNVEV (reference sequence). CDR3 sequence reads: CASSLNTENTEAFF. CDR3 in DNA: TGTGCCAGCAGTTTGAACACCGAAAACACTGAAGCTTTCTTT.

The rearrangement links TRBV3-1 (or the pseudogene TRBV3-2) to TRBJ2-3, with 11 bases identical to TRBD2. This CDR3 is 16 amino acids long. Germline V gene lookup returns CDR1 LGHDT and CDR2 YNNKEL (reference sequence). Germline trimming cut 4 bases from V and 2 bases from J; bases unmatched to any gene: 5. For the CDR3, the DNA is TGTGCCAGCAGCCCCGGGACTAGCGGTTACACAGATACGCAGTATTTT. It codes for CASSPGTSGYTDTQYF.

The chain joins TRBV3-1 (or the pseudogene TRBV3-2) to TRBJ2-3, with 8 positions matching TRBD2. After removal of 0 bases from V and 5 bases from J, the junction contained 10 bases not matched to a gene. This CDR3 region has 17 residues. Germline CDR1 and CDR2: LGHDT and YNNKEL (reference sequence). CDR3 in DNA: TGTGCCAGCAGCCAAGACAGGACTAGCAGTAGGATAGATACGCAGTATTTT. Its translation is CASSQDRTSSRIDTQYF.

This clone turned up a few times. V usage is TRBV12-5 and J usage is TRBJ1-6; D unclear. CDR1 is LGHNT and CDR2 is FRNRAP in the germline V gene. The CDR3 has 13 amino acids. Between the trimmed V and J ends, which lost 1 base and 8 bases, there was a span of 6 bases. The CDR3 loop reads CASGLELDSPLHF. The CDR3 DNA sequence: TGTGCTAGTGGTTTGGAACTCGATTCACCCCTCCACTTT.

Regarding this clone: The same CDR3 is also encoded by other DNA sequences in this sample. The chain combines TRBV5-1 with TRBJ2-5; 10 nucleotides line up with TRBD1. The CDR3 has 15 residues. CDR1 SGHRS and CDR2 YFSETQ come from the germline V gene. The junction had 4 bases not matched to a gene; V was cut back by 0 bases and J by 5 bases. The CDR3 spells CASSLGTGGSETQYF. The CDR3 coding sequence is TGCGCCAGCAGCTTGGGGACAGGGGGAAGTGAGACCCAGTACTTC.

This clone was counted a few times. This chain uses TRBV5-1 with TRBJ1-1; D not resolved. The CDR3 totals 14 residues. With 5 bases removed from V and 1 base from J, the gap between germline ends came to 12 bases. Germline lookup yields CDR1 SGHRS and CDR2 YFSETQ. The CDR3 is CASSPSSRNTEAFF. As DNA, the CDR3 is TGCGCCAGCAGTCCGTCATCGCGGAACACTGAAGCTTTCTTT.

The chain is built from TRBV6-5 and TRBJ2-7, with D possibly being TRBD1 (6 bases). The V and J ends lost 6 bases and 11 bases respectively, with 20 bases between them. Germline CDR1 MNHEY, CDR2 SVGAGI. The CDR3 loop spans 13 amino acids. The chain's CDR3 is CASRPTGPWSEYF. The CDR3 DNA reads TGTGCCAGCAGACCGACAGGCCCATGGAGTGAGTACTTC.

The chain combines TRBV3-1 (or the pseudogene TRBV3-2) with TRBJ1-2, with D possibly TRBD1 on 6 matching bases. The CDR3 has 14 residues. Germline CDR1 is LGHDT and CDR2 is YNNKEL (reference sequence). Between the trimmed V and J ends, which lost 6 bases and 5 bases, there was a span of 16 bases. CDR3 DNA sequence: TGTGCCAGCAGTATTTCAGGGGTATCGTATGGCTACACCTTC. Translating gives CASSISGVSYGYTF.

The chain couples TRBV18 to TRBJ1-3; 7 bases match TRBD1. Losses at the gene ends were 0 bases for V and 0 bases for J; bases not matched to a gene: 2. This CDR3 has 16 residues. Germline V gene sequence: CDR1 KGHSH, CDR2 LQKENI. The CDR3 spells CASSPPGGISGNTIYF. CDR3 nucleotides: TGTGCCAGCTCACCACCAGGGGGCATCTCTGGAAACACCATATATTTT.

The gene calls are TRBV29-1 and TRBJ2-2; 8 positions match TRBD2. The CDR3 sequence is 13 residues long. The germline CDR1 and CDR2 sequences are SQVTM and ANQGSEA. V dropped 4 bases and J dropped 5; count of bases not matched to a gene: 3. Here the CDR3 reads CSVAGRGTGELFF. CDR3 sequence (DNA): TGCAGCGTTGCCGGGAGGGGTACCGGGGAGCTGTTTTTT.

As concerns this clone: Relative to the germline gene, one junction end is altered; a read error may explain this. V usage is TRBV6-1 and J usage is TRBJ2-1; D ambiguous. In germline, CDR1 is MNHNS, CDR2 SASEGT. CDR3 length: 11 residues. The CDR3 sequence: CASREVNKQFF. CDR3 bases: TGTGCCAGCAGAGAAGTGAACAAGCAGTTCTTC.

The rearrangement links TRBV19 to TRBJ2-4; D is unclear. Per the germline V gene, CDR1 is LNHDA and CDR2 is SQIVND (reference sequence). This CDR3 has 12 amino acids. Trimming stripped 8 bases from V and 5 bases from J, with 10 bases between. The CDR3 DNA reads TGTGCCAGTTATAGTCGAGAAAACATTCAGTACTTC. The encoded protein is CASYSRENIQYF. The full variable domain, its missing parts supplied by reference TRBV19 and TRBJ2-4, is DGGITQSPKYLFRKEGQNVTLSCEQNLNHDAMYWYRQDPGQGLRLIYYSQIVNDFQKGDIAEGYSVSREKKESFPLTVTSAQKNPTAFYLCASYSRENIQYFGAGTRLSVL.

The rearrangement links TRBV5-5 to TRBJ2-5; 10 bases map to TRBD1. Germline lookup yields CDR1 SGHKS and CDR2 YYEKEE (reference sequence). The V segment lost 0 bases and the J segment 3 bases; nucleotides outside the gene matches: 2. The CDR3 length is 15 residues. CDR3 protein: CASSLEGTGEETQYF. CDR3 nucleotides: TGTGCCAGCAGCTTGGAGGGGACAGGGGAAGAGACCCAGTACTTC.

This clone was detected only once. V usage is TRBV6-5 and J usage is TRBJ2-1, with no clear D. Germline CDR1 reads MNHEY; CDR2 reads SVGAGI. The CDR3 is 13 residues long. Trimming took 11 bases from V and 0 from J, leaving 11 bases between them. The CDR3 protein is CAGTESSYNEQFF. The CDR3, as DNA: TGTGCCGGCACGGAGAGCTCCTACAATGAGCAGTTCTTC.

The CDR3 protein is CASSKERGEQYF. The CDR3, as DNA: TGTGCCAGCTCCAAGGAGCGAGGGGAGCAGTACTTC. This sequence joins TRBV2 and TRBJ2-7; D perhaps matches TRBD2 (5 bases). V was cut by 8 bases and J by 7 bases, with 15 bases left in between. This CDR3 is 12 amino acids long. Germline CDR1 SNHLY, CDR2 FYNNEI.